Following are 5 T cell receptor beta chains from one sample sequenced in a study of blood T cell repertoires in COVID-19. Using immunoSEQ multiplex PCR, the repertoire was profiled, and TCRdb retains in-frame clones only, with some absent. This table holds fewer than 200,000 clones, roughly 80% found once. What was sequenced was peripheral blood. The receptor set was obtained from a woman aged 80 or over with COVID-19, enrolled during active disease.

The chain is built from TRBV6-5 and TRBJ2-7; TRBD1 aligns across 8 bases. The germline V gene encodes CDR1 MNHEY and CDR2 SVGAGI. The CDR3 length is 15 residues. The ends lost 7 bases at V and 3 bases at J; junction bases unmatched: 11. The DNA for the CDR3 is TGTGCCAGCACCAGGGCAGGGGGCTTTGACTACGAGCAGTACTTC. It specifies CASTRAGGFDYEQYF.

In regard to this clone: Lacking the conserved final phenylalanine or tryptophan, this CDR3 likely reflects a read error. This sequence joins TRBV9 and TRBJ1-2; 8 positions agree with TRBD1. CDR1 SGDLS and CDR2 YYNGEE come from the germline V gene. CDR3 size: 14 residues. V shed 3 bases, J shed 2 bases, and the junction held 3 bases outside the gene matches. Here the CDR3 DNA reads TGTGCCAGCAGCGGACAGGGGCGCAACTATGGCTACACCCTC. Translated, it gives CASSGQGRNYGYTL.

The chain carries TRBV5-1 and TRBJ2-2; 10 nucleotides match TRBD2. V shed 0 bases, J shed 2 bases, and the junction held 7 bases outside the gene matches. CDR1 is SGHRS, CDR2 YFSETQ, per germline. The CDR3 contains 18 residues. The CDR3 nucleotides read TGCGCCAGCAGCTTGGCCCTGGTAGCGGGGGGCAACACCGGGGAGCTGTTTTTT. This gives the protein CASSLALVAGGNTGELFF.

The CDR3 nucleotides are TGCGCCAGCAGCCAAGATAGGGGACTTCTCGTCTTACAAGAGACCCAGTACTTC. It is translated as CASSQDRGLLVLQETQYF. The V gene is TRBV4-1, the J gene TRBJ2-5, with D possibly being TRBD2 (6 bases). The CDR3 has 18 amino acids. CDR1 is MGHRA, CDR2 YSYEKL, per germline. V dropped 0 bases and J dropped 2 bases, with 19 bases sitting between them.

This clone occurred a few times. The V call is TRBV10-3, the J call TRBJ1-1; the match to TRBD1 covers 9 bases. CDR1 is ENHRY and CDR2 is SYGVKD in the germline V gene. The CDR3 consists of 13 residues. V lost 7 bases, J lost 3 bases, and 3 bases stayed unmatched. CDR3 amino acids: CAINRDRDTEAFF. As DNA, the CDR3 is TGTGCCATCAACCGGGACAGGGACACTGAAGCTTTCTTT.